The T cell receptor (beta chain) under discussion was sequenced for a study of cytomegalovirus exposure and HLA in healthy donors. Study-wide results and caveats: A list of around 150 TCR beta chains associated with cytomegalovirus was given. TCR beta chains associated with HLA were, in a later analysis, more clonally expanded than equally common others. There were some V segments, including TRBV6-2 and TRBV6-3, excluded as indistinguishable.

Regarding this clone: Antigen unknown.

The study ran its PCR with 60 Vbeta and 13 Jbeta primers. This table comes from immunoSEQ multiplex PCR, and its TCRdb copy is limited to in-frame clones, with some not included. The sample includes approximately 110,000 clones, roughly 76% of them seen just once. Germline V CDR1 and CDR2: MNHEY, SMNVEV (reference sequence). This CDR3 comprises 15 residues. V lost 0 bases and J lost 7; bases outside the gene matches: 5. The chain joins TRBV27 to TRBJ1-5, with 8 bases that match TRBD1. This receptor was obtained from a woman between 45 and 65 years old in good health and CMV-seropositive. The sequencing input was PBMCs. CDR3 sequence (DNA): TGTGCCAGCAGTTTATCCAGGGGGCTAGGGCAGCCCCAGCATTTT. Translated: CASSLSRGLGQPQHF.